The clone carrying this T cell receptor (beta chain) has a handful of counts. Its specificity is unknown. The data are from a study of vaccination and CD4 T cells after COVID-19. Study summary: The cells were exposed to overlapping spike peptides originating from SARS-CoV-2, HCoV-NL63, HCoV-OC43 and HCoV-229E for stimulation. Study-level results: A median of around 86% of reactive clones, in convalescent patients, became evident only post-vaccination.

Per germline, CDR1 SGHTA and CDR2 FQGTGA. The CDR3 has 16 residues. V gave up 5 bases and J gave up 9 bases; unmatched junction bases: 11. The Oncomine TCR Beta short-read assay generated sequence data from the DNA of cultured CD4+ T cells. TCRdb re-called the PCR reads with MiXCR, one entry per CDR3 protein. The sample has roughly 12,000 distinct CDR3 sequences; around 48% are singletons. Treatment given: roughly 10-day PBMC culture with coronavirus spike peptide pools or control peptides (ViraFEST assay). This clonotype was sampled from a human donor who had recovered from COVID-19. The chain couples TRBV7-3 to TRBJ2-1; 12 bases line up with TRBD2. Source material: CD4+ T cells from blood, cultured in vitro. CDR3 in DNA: TGTGCCAGCAGCCCTCACCTAGCGGGAGGGCCAGGTGAGCAGTTCTTC. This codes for CASSPHLAGGPGEQFF.